This is a list of T cell receptor beta chains from one sample in a study of beta chain features in type 1 diabetes. TCRdb's table, derived via immunoSEQ multiplex PCR, lists solely in-frame clones and lacks some. This sample has approximately 260,000 clones, with about 24% found just once. The sample was naive CD4+ T cells from blood. The receptors come from a woman between 25 and 40 years old with type 1 diabetes. CDR3s include the opening cysteine and the closing phenylalanine or tryptophan. Fields, in order: D gene, CDR3 length, V gene, clone size, J gene, CDR3 protein, CDR3 DNA. D genes are given only for firm matches. Clone size is stated in some rows and not others, as once, few, many or a class when expanded.

TRBD1	15	TRBV29-1	NA	TRBJ2-3	CSVDGTGGGTDTQYF	TGCAGCGTTGACGGGACAGGGGGCGGGACAGATACGCAGTATTTT
NA	12	TRBV6-5	NA	TRBJ1-1	CASSSDSSQAFF	TGTGCCAGCAGCTCCGACAGTTCCCAAGCTTTCTTT
NA	12	TRBV5-1	NA	TRBJ2-5	CASRQSEETQYF	TGCGCCAGCAGGCAGTCCGAAGAGACCCAGTACTTC
NA	13	TRBV7-9	NA	TRBJ1-1	CASSLQTYTEAFF	TGTGCCAGCAGCTTACAGACTTACACTGAAGCTTTCTTT
NA	12	TRBV9	NA	TRBJ2-5	CASSSSSKTQYF	TGTGCCAGCTCCTCAAGCTCCAAGACCCAGTACTTC
NA	15	TRBV18	few	TRBJ1-1	CASSPGQRGNTEAFF	TGTGCCAGCTCACCCGGACAGAGAGGAAACACTGAAGCTTTCTTT
NA	12	TRBV2	NA	TRBJ1-5	CASTVQGQPQHF	TGTGCCAGCACCGTACAGGGTCAGCCCCAGCATTTT
TRBD1	13	TRBV5-1	few	TRBJ2-5	CASSLGGRDRSDF	TGCGCCAGCAGCTTGGGGGGCCGGGACAGGTCGGACTTC
TRBD1	15	TRBV4-1	few	TRBJ2-7	CASSLQGPSSYEQYF	TGCGCCAGCAGCCTACAGGGGCCCAGCTCCTACGAGCAGTACTTC
NA	15	TRBV15	NA	TRBJ1-3	CATSREIDSGNTIYF	TGTGCCACCAGCAGGGAGATCGACTCTGGAAACACCATATATTTT
TRBD2	14	TRBV27	NA	TRBJ2-5	CASSPRTSGETQYF	TGTGCCAGCAGTCCCCGGACTAGCGGGGAGACCCAGTACTTC
TRBD2	13	TRBV28	NA	TRBJ2-7	CASGPGTISWQYF	TGTGCCAGCGGCCCGGGGACTATATCTTGGCAGTACTTC
NA	12	TRBV30	NA	TRBJ1-1	CAWSMDSYEAFF	TGTGCCTGGAGTATGGACAGTTACGAAGCTTTCTTT